This TCR beta chain stems from a study of OX40 agonist ivuxolimab in advanced cancers. For the study at large: Enrolled patients in dose escalation had cancers that were hepatocellular carcinoma, melanoma, renal cell or head and neck cancer. Enrollees could have had prior anti-PD-1, anti-PD-L1 or anti-CTLA-4 therapy, which around 43% had received.

The CDR3 spans 15 residues. V gave up 3 bases and J gave up 4 bases, with 12 bases separating them. The germline V gene has CDR1 LNHDA and CDR2 SQIVND (reference sequence). Produced via immunoSEQ multiplex PCR; TCRdb's table is partial and in-frame only. Of 80,000 to 95,000 clones detected, around 80% appear once; the ten largest clones hold roughly 1.8%. Study conclusions and caveats: More expanded clones were seen, on average, in CD8+ T cells than in CD4+. Part of the nonresponder group also had normalized T-cell clonal expansion that was low.

About this clone itself: The antigen is unknown.

The source material was CD4+ or CD8+ T cells sorted from blood, sampled in a trial of the OX40 agonist ivuxolimab. V gene TRBV19 combines with J gene TRBJ2-2; perhaps D is TRBD1 or TRBD2 (5 bases each). The sequence derives from an adult with an advanced solid tumor such as melanoma, head and neck, liver or kidney cancer. The CDR3 sequence is CASSIREGSTGELFF. The CDR3 DNA reads TGTGCCAGTAGTATTCGAGAGGGGAGCACCGGGGAGCTGTTTTTT.